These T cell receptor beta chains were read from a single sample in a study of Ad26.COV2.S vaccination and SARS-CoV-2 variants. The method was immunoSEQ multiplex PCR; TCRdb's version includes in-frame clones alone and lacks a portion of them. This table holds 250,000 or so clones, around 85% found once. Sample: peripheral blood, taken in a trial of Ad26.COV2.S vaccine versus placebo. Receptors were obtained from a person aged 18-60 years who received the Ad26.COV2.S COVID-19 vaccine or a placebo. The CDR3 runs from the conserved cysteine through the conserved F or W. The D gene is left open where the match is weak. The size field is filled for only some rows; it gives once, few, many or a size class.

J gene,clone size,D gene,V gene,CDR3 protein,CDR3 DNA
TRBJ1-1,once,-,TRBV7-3,CASSRLTATEAFF,TGTGCCAGCAGCCGTCTTACCGCCACTGAAGCTTTCTTT
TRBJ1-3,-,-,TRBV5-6,CASSFSGTRKENTIYF,TGTGCCAGCAGTTTTTCCGGGACAAGAAAAGAAAACACCATATATTTT
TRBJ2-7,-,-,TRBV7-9,CASSFSFYEQYF,TGTGCCAGCAGCTTTTCCTTCTACGAGCAGTACTTC
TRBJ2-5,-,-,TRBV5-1,CASSLGGGTETQYF,TGCGCCAGCAGCTTGGGAGGAGGAACTGAGACCCAGTACTTC
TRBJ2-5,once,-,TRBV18,CASSSTTGQETQYF,TGTGCCAGCTCATCGACTACGGGACAAGAGACCCAGTACTTC
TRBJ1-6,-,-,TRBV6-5,CAFPGRAYNSPLHF,TGTGCCTTCCCGGGACGAGCCTATAATTCACCCCTCCACTTT
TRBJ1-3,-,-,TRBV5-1,CASSLGNSGNTIYF,TGCGCCAGCAGCTTAGGCAACTCTGGAAACACCATATATTTT
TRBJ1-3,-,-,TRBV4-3,CASSQATPGQSFSGNTIYF,TGCGCCAGCAGCCAGGCCACCCCGGGACAAAGCTTCTCTGGAAACACCATATATTTT
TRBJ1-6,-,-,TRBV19,CASSTTRSSYNSPLHF,TGTGCCAGTAGTACGACCCGAAGCTCCTATAATTCACCCCTCCACTTT
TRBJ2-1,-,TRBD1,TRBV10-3,CAISRGLYNEQFF,TGTGCCATCTCGAGGGGGCTTTACAATGAGCAGTTCTTC
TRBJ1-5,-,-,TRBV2,CASSEGWRQQPQHF,TGTGCCAGCAGTGAAGGATGGCGGCAGCAGCCCCAGCATTTT
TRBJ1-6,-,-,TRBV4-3,CASSQVGGRSPLHF,TGCGCCAGCAGCCAAGTAGGGGGGCGTTCACCCCTCCACTTT
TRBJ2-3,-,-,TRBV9,CASSVGNPSTDTQYF,TGTGCCAGCAGCGTAGGAAATCCTAGCACAGATACGCAGTATTTT
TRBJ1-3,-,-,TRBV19,CASSIDRHSPGNTIYF,TGTGCCAGTAGTATAGATCGGCACAGCCCTGGAAACACCATATATTTT
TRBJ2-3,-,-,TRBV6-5,CASSFYREGDTQYF,TGTGCCAGCAGCTTTTACAGGGAAGGAGATACGCAGTATTTT
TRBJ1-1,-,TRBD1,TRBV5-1,CASSRGGQEAEAFF,TGCGCCAGCAGCCGCGGAGGACAGGAGGCTGAAGCTTTCTTT
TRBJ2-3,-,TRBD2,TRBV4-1,CASSQWGLETQYF,TGCGCCAGCAGCCAGTGGGGACTAGAAACGCAGTATTTT
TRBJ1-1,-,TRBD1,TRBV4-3,CASSRSGGPDTEAFF,TGCGCCAGCAGCCGTTCAGGGGGCCCCGACACTGAAGCTTTCTTT
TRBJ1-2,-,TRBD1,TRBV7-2,CASSLDRGRRYGYTF,TGTGCCAGCAGCCTAGACAGGGGAAGGAGGTATGGCTACACCTTC
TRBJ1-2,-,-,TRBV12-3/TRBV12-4,CASSSPVYGYTF,TGTGCCAGCAGTTCCCCAGTCTATGGCTACACCTTC
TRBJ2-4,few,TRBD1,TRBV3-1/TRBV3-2,CASSPRQGARNIQYF,TGTGCCAGCAGCCCCCGACAGGGGGCTAGAAACATTCAGTACTTC
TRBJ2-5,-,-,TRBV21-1,CASSNTTKGLWETQYF,TGTGCCAGCAGCAATACTACCAAGGGACTATGGGAGACCCAGTACTTC
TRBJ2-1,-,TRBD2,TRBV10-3,CATRSSGGASYNEQFF,TGTGCCACAAGGAGTAGCGGGGGCGCTTCCTACAATGAGCAGTTCTTC
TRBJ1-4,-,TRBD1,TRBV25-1,CASSEPGQINEKLFF,TGTGCCAGCAGTGAACCGGGACAGATTAATGAAAAACTGTTTTTT
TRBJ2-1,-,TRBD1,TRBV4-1,CASSQGGQGSYNEQFF,TGCGCCAGCAGCCAGGGGGGACAGGGCTCCTACAATGAGCAGTTCTTC
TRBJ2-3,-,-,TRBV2,CASREQGLPADTQYF,TGTGCCAGCAGAGAACAGGGACTACCCGCGGATACGCAGTATTTT
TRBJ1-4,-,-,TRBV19,CASSIAPWARTNEKLFF,TGTGCCAGTAGTATAGCGCCCTGGGCGAGGACTAATGAAAAACTGTTTTTT
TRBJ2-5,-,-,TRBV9,CASSVATEASQDHQETQYF,TGTGCCAGCAGCGTAGCTACAGAAGCTTCACAGGATCACCAAGAGACCCAGTACTTC
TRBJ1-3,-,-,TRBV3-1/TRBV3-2,CASTGRLSGNTIYF,TGTGCCAGCACGGGAAGGTTGTCTGGAAACACCATATATTTT
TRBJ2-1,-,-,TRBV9,CASSVAVNNEQFF,TGTGCCAGCAGCGTAGCTGTAAACAATGAGCAGTTCTTC
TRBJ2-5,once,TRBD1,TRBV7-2,CASSYGTVLRNLQETQYF,TGTGCCAGCAGCTACGGGACAGTTTTGAGGAACTTACAAGAGACCCAGTACTTC
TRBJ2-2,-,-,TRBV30,CAWSAGFGELFF,TGTGCCTGGAGTGCAGGGTTCGGGGAGCTGTTTTTT
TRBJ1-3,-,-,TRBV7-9,CASSLEDPLDF,TGTGCCAGCAGCTTAGAGGACCCATTGGATTTT
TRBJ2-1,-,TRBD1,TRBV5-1,CASSYPGRDRNNEQFF,TGCGCCAGCAGCTACCCCGGCCGGGACAGAAACAATGAGCAGTTCTTC
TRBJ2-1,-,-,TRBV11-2,CASRRDSKRDEQFF,TGTGCCAGCAGGAGGGACTCCAAACGCGATGAGCAGTTCTTC
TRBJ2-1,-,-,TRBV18,CASSPNPTYNEQFF,TGTGCCAGCTCCCCCAACCCCACTTACAATGAGCAGTTCTTC
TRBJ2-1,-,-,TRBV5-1,CASSSAGTSYNEQFF,TGCGCCAGCAGCTCTGCCGGGACCTCCTACAATGAGCAGTTCTTC
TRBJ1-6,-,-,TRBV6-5,CASNFARRNSPLHF,TGTGCCAGCAATTTTGCACGGAGAAATTCACCCCTCCACTTT
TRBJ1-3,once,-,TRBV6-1,CASSVSGTPTGNTIYF,TGTGCCAGCAGTGTCTCGGGGACGCCGACTGGAAACACCATATATTTT
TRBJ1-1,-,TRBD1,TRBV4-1,CASSQLAGGFMNTEAFF,TGCGCCAGCAGCCAATTGGCAGGGGGGTTCATGAACACTGAAGCTTTCTTT
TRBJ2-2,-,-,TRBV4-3,CASSQDQRDYTGELFF,TGCGCCAGCAGCCAAGATCAACGGGACTACACCGGGGAGCTGTTTTTT
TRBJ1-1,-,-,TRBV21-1,CASSPGGTGKTSKNTEAFF,TGTGCCAGCAGCCCCGGAGGGACAGGTAAAACCTCTAAAAACACTGAAGCTTTCTTT
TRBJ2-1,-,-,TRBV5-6,CASSATGTQFF,TGTGCCAGCAGCGCGACCGGGACGCAGTTCTTC
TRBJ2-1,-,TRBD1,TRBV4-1,CASSPHGTDIYNEQFF,TGCGCCAGCAGCCCCCACGGGACAGACATATACAATGAGCAGTTCTTC
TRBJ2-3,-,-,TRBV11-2,CASSSPRTQYF,TGTGCCAGCAGCTCGCCCAGGACGCAGTATTTT
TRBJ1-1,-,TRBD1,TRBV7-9,CASSLGTGSTEAFF,TGTGCCAGCAGCTTAGGGACAGGAAGCACTGAAGCTTTCTTT
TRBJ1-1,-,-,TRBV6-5,CASSYSSGARLEAFF,TGTGCCAGCAGTTACTCGTCGGGGGCGCGACTTGAAGCTTTCTTT
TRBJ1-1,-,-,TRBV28,CASIPGGRTEAFF,TGTGCCAGCATCCCCGGGGGGCGGACTGAAGCTTTCTTT
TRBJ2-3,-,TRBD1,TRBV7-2,CASSPGTGISTDTQYF,TGTGCCAGCAGCCCCGGGACAGGCATAAGCACAGATACGCAGTATTTT
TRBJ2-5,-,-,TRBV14,CASSLRPVEETQYF,TGTGCCAGCAGCCTCCGACCCGTAGAGGAGACCCAGTACTTC
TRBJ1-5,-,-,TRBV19,CASSNQGQPQHF,TGTGCCAGTAGTAATCAGGGCCAGCCCCAGCATTTT
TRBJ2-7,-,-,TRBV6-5,CATSYRESYEQYF,TGTGCCACATCCTACAGGGAATCCTACGAGCAGTACTTC
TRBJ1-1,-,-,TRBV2,CASTNSIVAFF,TGTGCCAGCACTAACTCGATCGTAGCTTTCTTT
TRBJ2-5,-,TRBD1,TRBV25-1,CASRGDSVQETQYF,TGTGCCAGCAGGGGGGACAGCGTCCAAGAGACCCAGTACTTC
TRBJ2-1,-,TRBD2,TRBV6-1,CASSEQRGTYNEQFF,TGTGCCAGCAGTGAACAGCGGGGAACCTACAATGAGCAGTTCTTC